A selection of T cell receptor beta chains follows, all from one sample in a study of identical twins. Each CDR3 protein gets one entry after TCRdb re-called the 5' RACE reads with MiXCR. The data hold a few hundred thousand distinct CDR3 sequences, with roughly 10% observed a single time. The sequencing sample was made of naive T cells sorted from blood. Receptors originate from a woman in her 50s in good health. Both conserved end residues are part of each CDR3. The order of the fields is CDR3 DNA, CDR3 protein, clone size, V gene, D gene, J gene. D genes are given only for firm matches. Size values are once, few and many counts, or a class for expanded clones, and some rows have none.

TGTGCCAGCAGCTTAAGTTACGGAAAGCAGTTCTTC,CASSLSYGKQFF,NA,TRBV7-3,NA,TRBJ2-1
TGCGCCAGCAGCCGGGCTGCTGGCGGGAATGAGCAGTTCTTC,CASSRAAGGNEQFF,few,TRBV5-1,NA,TRBJ2-1
TGTGCCAGCACCCCCCCAGCCTCCTACGAGCAGTACTTC,CASTPPASYEQYF,many,TRBV13,NA,TRBJ2-7
TGTGCCACCAGTGATCGACTAGCCGGGAATGAGCAGTTCTTC,CATSDRLAGNEQFF,few,TRBV24-1,TRBD2,TRBJ2-1
TGTGCCAGCAGCCTCGGGCCAGGGTCAAGCTCCTACAATGAGCAGTTCTTC,CASSLGPGSSSYNEQFF,few,TRBV3-1,NA,TRBJ2-1
TGTGCCAGCTCCGCTGGAATCTACGAGCAGTACTTC,CASSAGIYEQYF,few,TRBV11-3,NA,TRBJ2-7
TGTGCCAGCATAGCTCTAGCGGGAGGAGAGCAGTACTTC,CASIALAGGEQYF,few,TRBV12-3/TRBV12-4,TRBD2,TRBJ2-7
TGCAGTGCTACTAGCGGGAGGGCCTACAATGAGCAGTTCTTC,CSATSGRAYNEQFF,few,TRBV20-1,TRBD2,TRBJ2-1
TGCGCCAGCAGCCTCGACGGAAGCAGCAATCAGCCCCAGCATTTT,CASSLDGSSNQPQHF,few,TRBV4-1,NA,TRBJ1-5
TGTGCCAGCAGTTCCCGGGACAGGGGAGTCTCTGGAAACACCATATATTTT,CASSSRDRGVSGNTIYF,NA,TRBV6-6,TRBD1,TRBJ1-3
TGCGCCAGCAGCCAAGATGGGTTTAAGGGAGAGACCCAGTACTTC,CASSQDGFKGETQYF,NA,TRBV4-1,NA,TRBJ2-5
TGTGCCAGCAGTCCGGACCAGAGCTCCTACAATGAGCAGTTCTTC,CASSPDQSSYNEQFF,many,TRBV13,NA,TRBJ2-1
TGCGCCAGCAGGTCCACATGGGTTGACTCACCCCTCCACTTT,CASRSTWVDSPLHF,many,TRBV5-1,NA,TRBJ1-6
TGTGCCAGCAGTTCAACAGACGAGTACAATGAGCAGTTCTTC,CASSSTDEYNEQFF,many,TRBV6-5,NA,TRBJ2-1
TGTGCCAGCAGCGCCGTGGCGGGAGTTATCGCCGGGGAGCTGTTTTTT,CASSAVAGVIAGELFF,few,TRBV7-2,TRBD2,TRBJ2-2
TGTGCCAGCAGTGATCCAGGGCCTGGGGCCAACGTCCTGACTTTC,CASSDPGPGANVLTF,few,TRBV2,NA,TRBJ2-6
TGTGCCAGCCAATTAACTAGCGGGAGAAATGAGCAGTTCTTC,CASQLTSGRNEQFF,NA,TRBV6-2/TRBV6-3,TRBD2,TRBJ2-1
TGTGCCAGCAGCTTCTTGGGATCAGAGACCCAGTACTTC,CASSFLGSETQYF,few,TRBV5-6,NA,TRBJ2-5
TGTGCCAGCAGCTTGGTAACAGGGGGGTACTATGGCTACACCTTC,CASSLVTGGYYGYTF,NA,TRBV5-4,TRBD1,TRBJ1-2
TGTGCCAGCTCCCAAGGACAGGACTTCTACGAGCAGTACTTC,CASSQGQDFYEQYF,few,TRBV18,TRBD1,TRBJ2-7